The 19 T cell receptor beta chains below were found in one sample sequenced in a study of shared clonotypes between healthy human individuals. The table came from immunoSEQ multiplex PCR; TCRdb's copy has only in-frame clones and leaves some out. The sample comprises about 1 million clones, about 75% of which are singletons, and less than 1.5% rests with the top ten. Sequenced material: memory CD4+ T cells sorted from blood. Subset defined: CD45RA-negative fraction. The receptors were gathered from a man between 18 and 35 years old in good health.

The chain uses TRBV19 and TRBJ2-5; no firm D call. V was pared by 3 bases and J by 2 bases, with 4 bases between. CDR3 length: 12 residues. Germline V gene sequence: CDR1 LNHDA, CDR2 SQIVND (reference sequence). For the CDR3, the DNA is TGTGCCAGTAGTATGACACAAGAGACCCAGTACTTC. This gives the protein CASSMTQETQYF.

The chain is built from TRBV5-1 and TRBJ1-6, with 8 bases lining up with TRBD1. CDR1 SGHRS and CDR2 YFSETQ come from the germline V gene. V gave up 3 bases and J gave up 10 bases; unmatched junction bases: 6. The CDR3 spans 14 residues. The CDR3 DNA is TGCGCCAGCAGCTACGGACAGGGAACATCACCCCTCCACTTT. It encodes CASSYGQGTSPLHF. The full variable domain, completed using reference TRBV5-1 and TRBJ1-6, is KAGVTQTPRYLIKTRGQQVTLSCSPISGHRSVSWYQQTPGQGLQFLFEYFSETQRNKGNFPGRFSGRQFSNSRSEMNVSTLELGDSALYLCASSYGQGTSPLHFGNGTRLTVT.

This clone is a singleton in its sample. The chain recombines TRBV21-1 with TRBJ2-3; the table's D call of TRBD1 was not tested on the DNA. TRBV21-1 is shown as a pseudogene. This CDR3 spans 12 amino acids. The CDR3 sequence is CASSAGRDTQYF. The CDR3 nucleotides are TGTGCCAGCAGCGCAGGGCGGGATACGCAGTATTTT.

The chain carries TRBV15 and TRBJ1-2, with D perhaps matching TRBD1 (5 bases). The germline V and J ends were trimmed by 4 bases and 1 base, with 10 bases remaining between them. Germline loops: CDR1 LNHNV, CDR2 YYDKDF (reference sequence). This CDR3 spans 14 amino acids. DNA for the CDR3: TGTGCCACCAGCAAAGGGGCCAATAACTATGGCTACACCTTC. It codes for CATSKGANNYGYTF.

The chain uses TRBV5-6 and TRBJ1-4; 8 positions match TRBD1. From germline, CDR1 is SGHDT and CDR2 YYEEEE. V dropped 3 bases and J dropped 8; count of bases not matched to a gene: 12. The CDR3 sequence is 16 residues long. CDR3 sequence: CASSSSLQRQGEKLFF. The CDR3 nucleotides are TGTGCCAGCAGCTCCTCCCTACAACGACAGGGGGAAAAACTGTTTTTT.

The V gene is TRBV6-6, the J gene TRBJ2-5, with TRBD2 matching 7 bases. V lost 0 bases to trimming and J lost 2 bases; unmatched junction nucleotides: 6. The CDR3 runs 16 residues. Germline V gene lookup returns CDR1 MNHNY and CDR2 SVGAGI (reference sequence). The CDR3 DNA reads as TGTGCCAGCAGTTACTCGGGCGGGGGAGGGCAAGAGACCCAGTACTTC. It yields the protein CASSYSGGGGQETQYF.

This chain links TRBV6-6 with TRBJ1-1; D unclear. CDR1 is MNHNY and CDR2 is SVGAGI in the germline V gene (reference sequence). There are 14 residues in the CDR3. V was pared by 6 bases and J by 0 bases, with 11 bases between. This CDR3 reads CASSHGNLNTEAFF. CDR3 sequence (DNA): TGTGCCAGCAGCCACGGGAATCTGAACACTGAAGCTTTCTTT.

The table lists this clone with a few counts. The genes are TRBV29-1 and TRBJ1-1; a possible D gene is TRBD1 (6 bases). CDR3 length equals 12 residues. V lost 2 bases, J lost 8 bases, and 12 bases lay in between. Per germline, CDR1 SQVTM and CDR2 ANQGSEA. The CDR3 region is CSVETQGLEAFF. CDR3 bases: TGCAGCGTTGAAACACAGGGTCTAGAAGCTTTCTTT.

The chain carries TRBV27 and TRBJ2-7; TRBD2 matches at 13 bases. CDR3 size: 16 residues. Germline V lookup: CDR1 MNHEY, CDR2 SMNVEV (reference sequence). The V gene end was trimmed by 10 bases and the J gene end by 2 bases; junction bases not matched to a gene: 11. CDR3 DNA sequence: TGTGCCATCCCAACCGGGACTAGCGGGACAACCTACGAGCAGTACTTC. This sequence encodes CAIPTGTSGTTYEQYF.

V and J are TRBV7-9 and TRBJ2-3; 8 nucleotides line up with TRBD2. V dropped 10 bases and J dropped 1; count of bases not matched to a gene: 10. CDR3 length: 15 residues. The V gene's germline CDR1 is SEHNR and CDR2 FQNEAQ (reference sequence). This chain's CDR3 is CATDQRGSRTDTQYF. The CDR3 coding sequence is TGTGCCACCGACCAGCGGGGGTCTCGCACAGATACGCAGTATTTT.

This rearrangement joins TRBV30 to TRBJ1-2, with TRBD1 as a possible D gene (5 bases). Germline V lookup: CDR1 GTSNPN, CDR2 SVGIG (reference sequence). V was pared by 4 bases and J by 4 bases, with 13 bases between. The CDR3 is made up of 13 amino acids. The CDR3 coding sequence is TGTGCCTGGACCCTCGACAGTAGCTATGGCTACACCTTC. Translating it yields CAWTLDSSYGYTF. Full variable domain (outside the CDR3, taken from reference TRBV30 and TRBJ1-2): SQTIHQWPATLVQPVGSPLSLECTVEGTSNPNLYWYRQAAGRGLQLLFYSVGIGQISSEVPQNLSASRPQDRQFILSSKKLLLSDSGFYLCAWTLDSSYGYTFGSGTRLTVV.

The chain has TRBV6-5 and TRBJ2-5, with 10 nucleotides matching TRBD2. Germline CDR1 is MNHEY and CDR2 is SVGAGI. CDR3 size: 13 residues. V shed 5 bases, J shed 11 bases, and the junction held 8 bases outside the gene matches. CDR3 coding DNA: TGTGCCAGCAGTCCTAGCGGGAGTCAAGAGCAGTACTTC. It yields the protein CASSPSGSQEQYF.

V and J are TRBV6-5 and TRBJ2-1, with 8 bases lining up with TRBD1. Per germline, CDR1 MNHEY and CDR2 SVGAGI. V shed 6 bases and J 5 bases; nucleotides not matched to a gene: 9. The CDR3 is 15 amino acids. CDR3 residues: CASRTSDRAHNEQFF. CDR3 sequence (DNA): TGTGCCAGCAGAACCTCGGACAGGGCCCACAATGAGCAGTTCTTC.

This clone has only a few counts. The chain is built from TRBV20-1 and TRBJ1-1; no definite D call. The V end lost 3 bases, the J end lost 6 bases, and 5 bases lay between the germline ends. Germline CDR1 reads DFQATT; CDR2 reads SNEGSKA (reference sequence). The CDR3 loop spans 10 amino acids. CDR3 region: CSASWSEAFF. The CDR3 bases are TGCAGTGCTAGTTGGTCTGAAGCTTTCTTT.

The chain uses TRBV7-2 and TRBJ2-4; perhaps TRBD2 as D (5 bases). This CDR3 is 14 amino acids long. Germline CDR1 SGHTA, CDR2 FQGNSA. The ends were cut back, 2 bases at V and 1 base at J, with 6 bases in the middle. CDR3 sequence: CASSLPGAKNIQYF. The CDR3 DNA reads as TGTGCCAGCAGCTTACCGGGGGCCAAAAACATTCAGTACTTC.

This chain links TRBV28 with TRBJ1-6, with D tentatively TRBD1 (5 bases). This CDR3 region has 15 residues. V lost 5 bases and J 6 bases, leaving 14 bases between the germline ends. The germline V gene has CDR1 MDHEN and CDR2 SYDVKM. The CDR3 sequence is CASSPLGGGNSPLHF. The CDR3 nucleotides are TGTGCCAGCAGTCCCCTCGGTGGGGGTAATTCACCCCTCCACTTT.

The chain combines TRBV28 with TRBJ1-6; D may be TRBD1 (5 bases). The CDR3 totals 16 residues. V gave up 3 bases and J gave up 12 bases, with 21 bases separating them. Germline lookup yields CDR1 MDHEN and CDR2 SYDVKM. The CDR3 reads CASSFRDVRVARPLHF. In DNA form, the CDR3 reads TGTGCCAGCAGTTTTAGGGACGTGCGAGTGGCCCGACCCCTCCACTTT.

CDR3 residues: CASSQGLSFSTDTQYF. CDR3 nucleotides: TGTGCCAGCAGCCAGGGACTATCATTCTCCACAGATACGCAGTATTTT. The V and J genes are TRBV7-2 and TRBJ2-3, with TRBD2 matching 7 bases. The junction had 10 bases not matched to a gene; V was cut back by 5 bases and J by 2 bases. CDR1 is SGHTA, CDR2 FQGNSA, per germline. The CDR3 is 16 residues long. Full variable domain (remainder filled in from reference TRBV7-2 and TRBJ2-3): GAGVSQSPSNKVTEKGKDVELRCDPISGHTALYWYRQSLGQGLEFLIYFQGNSAPDKSGLPSDRFSAERTGGSVSTLTIQRTQQEDSAVYLCASSQGLSFSTDTQYFGPGTRLTVL.

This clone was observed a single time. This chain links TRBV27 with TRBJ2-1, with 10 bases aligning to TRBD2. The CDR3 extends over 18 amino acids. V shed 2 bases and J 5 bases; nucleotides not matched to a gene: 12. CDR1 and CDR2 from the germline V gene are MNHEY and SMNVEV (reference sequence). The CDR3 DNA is TGTGCCAGCAGTTTAGGTTTAAGAGCGGGGGGGAAGAACAATGAGCAGTTCTTC. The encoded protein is CASSLGLRAGGKNNEQFF.